Detailed here is one TCR beta chain. This record comes from a study of blood T cell repertoires in COVID-19. V was pared by 8 bases and J by 1 base, with 11 bases between. The CDR3 has 13 amino acids. Germline CDR1 is MNHEY and CDR2 is SVGAGI. TCRdb's copy holds only in-frame clones and misses some; the assay was immunoSEQ multiplex PCR. This sample has a few hundred thousand clones, with 80% to 85% found just once. The sample was peripheral blood. The receptor was isolated from a person between 65 and 80 years old with COVID-19, enrolled during active disease. The chain employs TRBV6-5 and TRBJ1-1, with D perhaps TRBD1 (5 bases). CDR3 in amino acids: CASQRQGNTEAFF. In nucleotides, the CDR3 is TGTGCCAGCCAAAGGCAGGGGAACACTGAAGCTTTCTTT.